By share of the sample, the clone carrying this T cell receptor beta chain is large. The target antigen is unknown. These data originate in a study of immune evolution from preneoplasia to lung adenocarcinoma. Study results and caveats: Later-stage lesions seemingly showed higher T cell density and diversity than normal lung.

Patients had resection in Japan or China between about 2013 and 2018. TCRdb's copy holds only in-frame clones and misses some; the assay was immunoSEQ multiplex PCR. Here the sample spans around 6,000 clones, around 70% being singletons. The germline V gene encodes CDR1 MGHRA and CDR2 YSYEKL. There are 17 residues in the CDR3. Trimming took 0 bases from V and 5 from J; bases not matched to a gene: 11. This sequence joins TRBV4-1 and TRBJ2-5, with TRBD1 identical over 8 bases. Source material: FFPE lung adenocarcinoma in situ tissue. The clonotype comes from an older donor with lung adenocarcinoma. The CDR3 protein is CASSQDIYRGIGETQYF. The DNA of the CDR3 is TGCGCCAGCAGCCAAGATATATACAGGGGGATAGGGGAGACCCAGTACTTC.